This T cell receptor (beta chain) was identified during a study of blood T cell repertoires in COVID-19. V shed 3 bases and J 8 bases; nucleotides not matched to a gene: 13. Germline V gene sequence: CDR1 GTSNPN, CDR2 SVGIG (reference sequence). The CDR3 covers 15 residues. Repertoires were generated with immunoSEQ multiplex PCR, while TCRdb's copy carries only in-frame clones and drops some. Of 200,000 to 250,000 clones in the sample, roughly 87% were seen once. This clone turned up a few times. The rearrangement links TRBV30 to TRBJ1-1; the match to TRBD1 covers 9 bases. Sequenced input: peripheral blood. The TCR sequence derives from a man aged 40-49 years with active or convalescent COVID-19. CDR3 in amino acids: CAWRDRTGAVKEAFF. For the CDR3, the DNA is TGTGCCTGGAGGGATAGGACAGGGGCGGTGAAGGAAGCTTTCTTT.